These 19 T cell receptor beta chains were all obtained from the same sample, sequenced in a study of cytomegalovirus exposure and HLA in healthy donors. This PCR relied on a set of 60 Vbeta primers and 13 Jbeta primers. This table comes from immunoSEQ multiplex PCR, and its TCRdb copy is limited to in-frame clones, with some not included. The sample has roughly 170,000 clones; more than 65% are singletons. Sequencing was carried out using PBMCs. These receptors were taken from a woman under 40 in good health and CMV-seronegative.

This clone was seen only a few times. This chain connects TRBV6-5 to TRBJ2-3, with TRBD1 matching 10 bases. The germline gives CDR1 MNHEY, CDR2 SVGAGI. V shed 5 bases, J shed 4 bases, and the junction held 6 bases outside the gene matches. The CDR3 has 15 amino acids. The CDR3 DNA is TGTGCCAGCAGTACCGGGACAGGGGCGGCAGATACGCAGTATTTT. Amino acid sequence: CASSTGTGAADTQYF.

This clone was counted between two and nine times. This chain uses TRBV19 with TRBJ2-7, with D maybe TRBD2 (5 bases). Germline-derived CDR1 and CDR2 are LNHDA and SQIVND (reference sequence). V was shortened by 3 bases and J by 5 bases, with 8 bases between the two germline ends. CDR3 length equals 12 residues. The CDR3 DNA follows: TGTGCCAGTAGTATTTTCGGGAACGAGCAGTACTTC. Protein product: CASSIFGNEQYF.

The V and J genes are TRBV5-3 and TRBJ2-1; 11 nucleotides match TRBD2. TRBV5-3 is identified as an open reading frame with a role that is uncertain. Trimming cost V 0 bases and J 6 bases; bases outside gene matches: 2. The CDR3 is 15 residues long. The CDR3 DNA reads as TGTGCCAGAAGCTTGGGCCTAGCGGGAGGCAATGAGCAGTTCTTC. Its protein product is CARSLGLAGGNEQFF.

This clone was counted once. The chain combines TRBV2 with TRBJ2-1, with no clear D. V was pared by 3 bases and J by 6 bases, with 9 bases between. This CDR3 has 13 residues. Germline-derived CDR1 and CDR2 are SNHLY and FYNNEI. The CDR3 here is CASSDQPGNEQFF. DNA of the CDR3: TGTGCCAGCAGTGACCAGCCGGGCAATGAGCAGTTCTTC.

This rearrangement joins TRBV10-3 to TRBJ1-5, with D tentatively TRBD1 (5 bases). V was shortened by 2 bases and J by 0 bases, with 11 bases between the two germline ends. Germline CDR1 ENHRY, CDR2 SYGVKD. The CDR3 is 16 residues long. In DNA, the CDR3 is TGTGCCATCAGTGAGAGGGACTGGTATAGCAATCAGCCCCAGCATTTT. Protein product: CAISERDWYSNQPQHF.

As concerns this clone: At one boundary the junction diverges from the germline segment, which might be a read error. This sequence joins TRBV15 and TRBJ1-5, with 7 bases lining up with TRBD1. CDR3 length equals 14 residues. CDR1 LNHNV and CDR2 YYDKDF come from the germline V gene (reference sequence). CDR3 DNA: TGTGCCACTAGCACATACAGGGGAGTTCAGCCCCAGCATTTT. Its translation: CATSTYRGVQPQHF.

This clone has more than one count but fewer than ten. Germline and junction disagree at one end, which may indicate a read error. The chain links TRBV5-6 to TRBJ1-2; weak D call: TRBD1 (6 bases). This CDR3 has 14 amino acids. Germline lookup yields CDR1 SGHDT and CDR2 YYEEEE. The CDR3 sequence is CASSLGRDTYGYPF. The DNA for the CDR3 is TGTGCCAGCAGCTTGGGCAGGGACACCTATGGCTACCCCTTC.

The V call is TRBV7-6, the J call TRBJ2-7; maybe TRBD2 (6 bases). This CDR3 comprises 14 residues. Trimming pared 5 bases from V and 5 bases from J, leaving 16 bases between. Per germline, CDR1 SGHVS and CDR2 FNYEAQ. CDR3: CASSQLTSSHEQYF. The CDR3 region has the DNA TGTGCCAGCAGCCAACTGACTAGTTCCCACGAGCAGTACTTC.

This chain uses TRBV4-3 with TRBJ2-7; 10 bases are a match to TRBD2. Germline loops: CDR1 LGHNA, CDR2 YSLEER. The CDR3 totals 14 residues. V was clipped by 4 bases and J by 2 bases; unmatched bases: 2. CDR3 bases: TGCGCCAGCAGCCCAACTAGCGGGGCCTACGAGCAGTACTTC. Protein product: CASSPTSGAYEQYF.

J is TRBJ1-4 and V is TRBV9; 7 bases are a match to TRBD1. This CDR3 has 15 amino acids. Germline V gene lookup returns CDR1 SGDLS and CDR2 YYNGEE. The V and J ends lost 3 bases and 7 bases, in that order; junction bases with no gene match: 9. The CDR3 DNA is TGTGCCAGCAGCGGAAAGCTAGGGACAGTTGAAAAACTGTTTTTT. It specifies CASSGKLGTVEKLFF.

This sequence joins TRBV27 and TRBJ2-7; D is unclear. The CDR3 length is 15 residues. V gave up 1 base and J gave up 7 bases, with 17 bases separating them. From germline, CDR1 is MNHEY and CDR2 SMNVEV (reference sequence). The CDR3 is CASSLYRNGGWEQYF. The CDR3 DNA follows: TGTGCCAGCAGTTTATATAGAAACGGCGGCTGGGAGCAGTACTTC.

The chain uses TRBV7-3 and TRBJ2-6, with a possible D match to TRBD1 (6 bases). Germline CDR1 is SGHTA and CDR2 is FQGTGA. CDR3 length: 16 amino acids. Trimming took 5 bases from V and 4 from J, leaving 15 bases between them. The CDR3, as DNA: TGTGCCAGCAGCCCATCAGGACAGCAAGGGGCCAACGTCCTGACTTTC. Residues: CASSPSGQQGANVLTF.

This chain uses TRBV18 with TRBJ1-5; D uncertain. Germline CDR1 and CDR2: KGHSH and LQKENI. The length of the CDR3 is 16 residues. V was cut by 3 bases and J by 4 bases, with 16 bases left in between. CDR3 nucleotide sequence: TGTGCCAGCTCACCTCGGGGAGGCCCTCAGAATCAGCCCCAGCATTTT. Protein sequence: CASSPRGGPQNQPQHF.

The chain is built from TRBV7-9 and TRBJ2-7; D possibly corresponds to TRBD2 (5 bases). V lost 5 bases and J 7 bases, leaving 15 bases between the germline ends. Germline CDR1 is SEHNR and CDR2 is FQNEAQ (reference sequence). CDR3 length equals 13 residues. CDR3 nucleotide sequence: TGTGCCAGCAGCCTGGGGAGAGAAGGGGAGCAGTACTTC. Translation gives CASSLGREGEQYF.

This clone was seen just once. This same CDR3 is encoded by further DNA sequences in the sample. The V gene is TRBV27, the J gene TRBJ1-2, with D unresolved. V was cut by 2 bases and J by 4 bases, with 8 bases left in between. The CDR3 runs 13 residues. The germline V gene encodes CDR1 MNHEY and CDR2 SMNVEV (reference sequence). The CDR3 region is CASSLGRAYGYTF. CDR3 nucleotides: TGTGCCAGCAGTTTAGGGCGAGCCTATGGCTACACCTTC.

The DNA of the CDR3 is TGTGCCAGCAGTGAAGGGGCGGGGGGGCCTCTCAATGAGCAGTTCTTC. Translating gives CASSEGAGGPLNEQFF. The chain combines TRBV25-1 with TRBJ2-1; 9 bases map to TRBD2. Germline CDR1 and CDR2: MGHDK and SYGVNS. This CDR3 is 16 amino acids long. Unmatched junction bases numbered 8, after V lost 2 bases and J lost 6 bases.

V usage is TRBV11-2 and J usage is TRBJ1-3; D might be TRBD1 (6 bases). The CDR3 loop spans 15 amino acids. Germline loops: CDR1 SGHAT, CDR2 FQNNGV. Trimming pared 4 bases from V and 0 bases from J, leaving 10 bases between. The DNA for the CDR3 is TGTGCCAGCAGCTCTCAAGGGGGCTCTGGAAACACCATATATTTT. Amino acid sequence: CASSSQGGSGNTIYF. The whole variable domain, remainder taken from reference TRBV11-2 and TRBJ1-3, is EAGVAQSPRYKIIEKRQSVAFWCNPISGHATLYWYQQILGQGPKLLIQFQNNGVVDDSQLPKDRFSAERLKGVDSTLKIQPAKLEDSAVYLCASSSQGGSGNTIYFGEGSWLTVV.

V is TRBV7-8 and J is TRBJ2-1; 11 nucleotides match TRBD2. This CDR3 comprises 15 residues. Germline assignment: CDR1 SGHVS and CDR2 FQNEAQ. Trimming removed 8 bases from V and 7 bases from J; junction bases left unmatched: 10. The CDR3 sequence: CASQETSGVLNEQFF. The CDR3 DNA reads TGTGCCAGCCAAGAGACTAGCGGGGTGTTGAATGAGCAGTTCTTC.

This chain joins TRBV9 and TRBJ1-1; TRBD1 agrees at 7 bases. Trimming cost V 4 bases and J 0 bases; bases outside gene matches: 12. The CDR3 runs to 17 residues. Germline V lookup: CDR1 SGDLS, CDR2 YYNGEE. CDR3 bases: TGTGCCAGCAGCCGGCGAGGGGGCGATTTGATGAACACTGAAGCTTTCTTT. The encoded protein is CASSRRGGDLMNTEAFF.